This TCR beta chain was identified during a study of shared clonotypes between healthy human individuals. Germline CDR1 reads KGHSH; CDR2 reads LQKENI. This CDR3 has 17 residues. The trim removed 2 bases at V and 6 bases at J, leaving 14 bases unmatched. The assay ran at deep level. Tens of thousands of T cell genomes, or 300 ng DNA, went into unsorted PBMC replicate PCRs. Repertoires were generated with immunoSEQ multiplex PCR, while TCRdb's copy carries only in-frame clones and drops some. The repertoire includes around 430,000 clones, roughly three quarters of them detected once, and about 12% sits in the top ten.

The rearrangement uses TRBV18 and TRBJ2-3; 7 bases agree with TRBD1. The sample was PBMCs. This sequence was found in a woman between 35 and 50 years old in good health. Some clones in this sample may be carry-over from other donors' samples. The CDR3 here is CASSPTGANTPKDTQYF. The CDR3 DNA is TGTGCCAGCTCACCAACAGGGGCGAACACCCCGAAGGATACGCAGTATTTT.